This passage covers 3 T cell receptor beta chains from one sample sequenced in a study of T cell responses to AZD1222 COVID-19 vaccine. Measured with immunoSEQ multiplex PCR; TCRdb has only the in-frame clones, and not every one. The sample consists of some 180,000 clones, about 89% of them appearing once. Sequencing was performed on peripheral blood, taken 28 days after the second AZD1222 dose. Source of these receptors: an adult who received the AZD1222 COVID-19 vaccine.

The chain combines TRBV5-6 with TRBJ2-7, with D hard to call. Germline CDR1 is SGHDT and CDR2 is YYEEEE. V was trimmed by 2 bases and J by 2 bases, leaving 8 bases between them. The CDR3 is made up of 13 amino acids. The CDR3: CASSFYGPYEQYF. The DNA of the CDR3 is TGTGCCAGCAGCTTTTATGGGCCCTACGAGCAGTACTTC.

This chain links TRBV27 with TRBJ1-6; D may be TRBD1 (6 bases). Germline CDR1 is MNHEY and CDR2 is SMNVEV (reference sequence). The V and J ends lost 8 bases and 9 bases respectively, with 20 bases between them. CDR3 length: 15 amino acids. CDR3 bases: TGTGCCAGCGCCTATCGGGACCAGGGGTCTTCACCCCTCCACTTT. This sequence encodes CASAYRDQGSSPLHF.

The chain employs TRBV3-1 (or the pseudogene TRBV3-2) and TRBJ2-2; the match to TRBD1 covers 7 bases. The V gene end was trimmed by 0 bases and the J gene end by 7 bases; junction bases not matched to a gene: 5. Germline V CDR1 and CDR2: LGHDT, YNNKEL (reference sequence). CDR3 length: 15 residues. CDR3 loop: CASSQEQGRSGELFF. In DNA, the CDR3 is TGTGCCAGCAGCCAAGAACAGGGGCGGAGCGGGGAGCTGTTTTTT.